The T cell receptor (beta chain) under discussion was sequenced for a study of tumor and adjacent non-tumor tissue in lung cancer. About the study: Each sample yielded millions of productive TCRbeta reads on average.

This CDR3 has 12 amino acids. Germline CDR1 is DFQATT and CDR2 is SNEGSKA (reference sequence). V was cut by 5 bases and J by 6 bases, with 13 bases left in between. As to this clonotype: Its target is not known.

The template was RNA from unsorted bulk tissue. More than 3 cm separated this lung sample from the edge of the tumor. Newly diagnosed lung cancer patients had thoracic surgery in China, August–November 2014, without prior chemotherapy. Overall study findings and caveats: In normal lung, the top 100 clones were significantly more dominant than in tumor. Significantly higher TCR diversity was found in tumor than normal lung.

The library came from three nested PCR rounds adapted from ARM-PCR protocols. Using its own MiXCR run on the multiplex PCR reads, TCRdb lists one record per CDR3 protein. Of some 100,000 distinct CDR3 sequences listed, 65% were seen once; the top ten hold around a fifth. The receptor was derived from a young man with non-small cell lung cancer. Sequencing was done on a sample of distant non-tumor lung tissue. V and J are TRBV20-1 and TRBJ1-1, with a weak D call TRBD1 (5 bases). As DNA, the CDR3 is TGCAGTGCTCAGGGCCGTTGGGCTGAAGCTTTCTTT. Translated, it gives CSAQGRWAEAFF.